The 7 T cell receptor beta chains below were found in one sample sequenced in a study of molecular identifiers for immune sequencing clone quantification. A single record per CDR3 protein comes from TCRdb applying MiXCR to the PCR reads. The sample carries approximately 550,000 distinct CDR3 sequences, about 26% recorded once. Sequenced material: naive CD8+ T cells from blood, with Jurkat cell RNA spiked in. The subset denotes: FACS-sorted CD8+CD4-CCR7+CD45RA+ naive T cells. These receptors all come from a human donor in good health. Some libraries in this study had Jurkat cell RNA spiked in.

This CDR3 reads CASRSWCPDTQYF. The CDR3 region has the DNA TGTGCCAGCAGATCGTGGTGCCCGGATACGCAGTATTTT. This chain uses TRBV5-3 with TRBJ2-3; D call uncertain. TRBV5-3 is marked as an open reading frame, function uncertain. The CDR3 is made up of 13 amino acids. Trimming removed 8 bases from V and 6 bases from J, with 16 bases in between.

This clonotype has a handful of counts. The rearrangement links TRBV15 to TRBJ2-1, with D possibly TRBD1 on 6 matching bases. This CDR3 has 14 residues. The V gene's germline CDR1 is LNHNV and CDR2 YYDKDF (reference sequence). V lost 0 bases, J lost 4 bases, and 7 bases lay in between. The DNA for the CDR3 is TGTGCCACCAGCAGAGATGACAGGTACAATGAGCAGTTCTTC. Translating it yields CATSRDDRYNEQFF. The variable domain in full, completed from reference TRBV15 and TRBJ2-1, reads DAMVIQNPRYQVTQFGKPVTLSCSQTLNHNVMYWYQQKSSQAPKLLFHYYDKDFNNEADTPDNFQSRRPNTSFCFLDIRSPGLGDTAMYLCATSRDDRYNEQFFGPGTRLTVL.

For this clonotype: Mismatch with germline at one junction end may stem from a read error. The chain employs TRBV7-9 and TRBJ2-3; TRBD2 aligns across 8 bases. The V gene's germline CDR1 is SEHNR and CDR2 FQNEAQ (reference sequence). The CDR3 length is 15 residues. CDR3: CASSPGGASIDTQYF. The DNA of the CDR3 is TGTGCCAGCAGCCCGGGGGGGGCTAGCATAGATACGCAGTATTTT.

This clonotype was counted ten times or more. The chain uses TRBV6-2 or TRBV6-3 and TRBJ2-5, with 8 bases lining up with TRBD2. The junction had 5 bases not matched to a gene; V was cut back by 3 bases and J by 2 bases. The CDR3 covers 15 residues. Germline V lookup: CDR1 MNHEY, CDR2 SVGEGT. The CDR3 region is CASSYWIAGQETQYF. The DNA of the CDR3 is TGTGCCAGCAGTTATTGGATAGCGGGACAAGAGACCCAGTACTTC.

This clonotype occurred many times. The J gene is TRBJ1-5, the V gene TRBV20-1; 7 bases match TRBD1. The CDR3 has 15 amino acids. Per germline, CDR1 DFQATT and CDR2 SNEGSKA (reference sequence). The ends lost 5 bases at V and 2 bases at J; junction bases unmatched: 9. CDR3 sequence (DNA): TGCAGTGCTGGATTACAGGGGCTGGGCAATCAGCCCCAGCATTTT. As protein: CSAGLQGLGNQPQHF.

In this sample, this clonotype turned up many times. The chain links TRBV12-5 to TRBJ2-1, with D possibly being TRBD2 (6 bases). The V end lost 1 base, the J end lost 0 bases, and 10 bases lay between the germline ends. The CDR3 length is 16 residues. CDR1 and CDR2 (germline): LGHNT, FRNRAP. CDR3 loop: CASGLARLGSYNEQFF. CDR3 DNA: TGTGCTAGTGGTTTGGCCCGACTAGGCTCCTACAATGAGCAGTTCTTC.

The chain links TRBV5-1 to TRBJ2-5; D may be TRBD1 (5 bases). This CDR3 is built from 19 residues. V lost 0 bases to trimming and J lost 2 bases, with 23 bases between them. Per the germline V gene, CDR1 is SGHRS and CDR2 is YFSETQ. The CDR3 loop reads CASSLVLSGQGHPQETQYF. The CDR3 nucleotides are TGCGCCAGCAGCTTGGTGCTTAGTGGACAAGGGCACCCGCAAGAGACCCAGTACTTC.